A single T cell receptor (beta chain) is shown here with its context. Its antigen specificity is not known. No base-level quality is on record; no much larger clone is a single base apart. Per the germline V gene, KGHDR is the CDR1 and SFDVKD is the CDR2. Relative to germline, V is 4 bases shorter and J is 4 bases shorter, with 15 bases between their ends. Counted from cysteine to phenylalanine, this CDR3 has 15 amino acids. CDR3 DNA is the only sequence kept; it has 45 bases, read in frame from the first base. TCRbeta CDR3 regions were amplified from genomic DNA using the immunoSEQ Assay, a bias-controlled multiplex PCR. From the authors' description of their analysis: Within the assay, amplification of reference gene primers was used to estimate how many nucleated cells each sample contained. Sequence reads were collapsed and filtered to measure the absolute abundance of every unique TCRbeta CDR3 rearrangement. Productive Simpson clonality was computed per sample as the square root of Simpson's diversity index over productive rearrangements. This is the immuneACCESS table as TCRdb keeps it, with only in-frame sequences that have V and J called. A part of the clones is gone; compared with another copy, unresolved V genes explain less than half, and the rest is unexplained. V, J and clone size derive from that table, while D and trimming were established from the DNA sequence. The sample table contains some 300,000 clones; only one count was recorded for about nine tenths of them. The ten largest clones represent over 5.5% of the sample.

At one collaborating source in Seattle, patients were enrolled during active infection and were followed longitudinally through the course of disease. Collaborating institutions collected whole blood in K2EDTA tubes following their own protocols. For TCRbeta analysis, collaborators shipped samples as frozen whole blood, isolated PBMCs, or DNA extracted from either of those sample types. The data originate from a study of blood T cell repertoires in COVID-19 (dated by TCRdb to the early 2020s). Background for the entire study: The collaborator samples originated in the United States, Italy and Spain and spanned the acute and convalescent phases of COVID-19. The material from the prospective study consisted of cDNA or gDNA derived from T cells, B-cell-depleted T cells, or PBMCs. The dataset comprised deeply sampled blood TCRbeta repertoires from subjects exposed to, actively infected with, or recovered from COVID-19. The repertoires were released in a freely available public database intended as a resource for research on the immune response to SARS-CoV-2. Samples came from the ongoing ImmuneRACE study (first 160 participants) plus 1,254 subjects from 6 global collaborators. Sample metadata almost always included a de-identified subject ID, COVID-19 status, age in years and sex. Where available, HLA class I and class II types were taken from metadata supplied by the sample provider and were not determined by assay-based typing. General conclusions and limits of the study: How much clinical and demographic metadata was included differed by source and by participant, and the metadata was provided uncurated.

The receptor comes from a woman in her 50s with COVID-19, enrolled during active disease. Material: peripheral blood. The chain links TRBV24-1 with TRBJ2-5; D gene: possibly TRBD1, on 5 matching bases. The base sequence is TGTGCCACCAGTGACCCAGGGTCCTCAGGAGAGACCCAGTACTTC. The resulting protein is CATSDPGSSGETQYF.